This TCR beta chain was sequenced for a study of control samples from healthy donors and cancer patients. The repertoire was sequenced with immunoSEQ multiplex PCR; TCRdb's copy has only in-frame clones and lacks some. The sample shows about 80,000 clones, nearly 90% of them seen only once. This CDR3 region has 15 residues. Trimming pared 0 bases from V and 6 bases from J, leaving 10 bases between. Germline lookup yields CDR1 SGHDT and CDR2 YYEEEE. The chain uses TRBV5-6 and TRBJ1-6, with D unresolved. This clonotype was obtained from a man aged 50 to 60 in good health. Material: blood. The CDR3 nucleotides read TGTGCCAGCAGCTTGGCCCAGGCAAGTAATTCACCCCTCCACTTT. Translation gives CASSLAQASNSPLHF.